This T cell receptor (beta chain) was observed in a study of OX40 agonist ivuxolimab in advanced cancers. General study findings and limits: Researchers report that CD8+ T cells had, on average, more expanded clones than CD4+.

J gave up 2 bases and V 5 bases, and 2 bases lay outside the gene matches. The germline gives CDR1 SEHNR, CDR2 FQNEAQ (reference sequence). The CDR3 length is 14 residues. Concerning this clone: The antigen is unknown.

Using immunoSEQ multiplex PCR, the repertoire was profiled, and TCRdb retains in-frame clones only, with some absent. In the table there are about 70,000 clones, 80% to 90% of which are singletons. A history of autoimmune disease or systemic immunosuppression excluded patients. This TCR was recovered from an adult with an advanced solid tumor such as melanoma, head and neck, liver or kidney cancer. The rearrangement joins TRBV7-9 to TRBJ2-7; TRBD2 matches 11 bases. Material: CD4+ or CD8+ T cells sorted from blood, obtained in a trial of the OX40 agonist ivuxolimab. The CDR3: CASSVSGRAYEQYF. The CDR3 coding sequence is TGTGCCAGCAGCGTTAGCGGGAGGGCCTACGAGCAGTACTTC.